This T cell receptor (beta chain) is from a study of blood T cells in healthy people across ages. A second about 6 to 11 cycle PCR used barcoded and J-beta primers. Via MiXCR, TCRdb re-called the 5' RACE reads, giving one row per CDR3 protein. The sample carries around 900,000 distinct CDR3 sequences, roughly 47% recorded once. Per the germline V gene, CDR1 is LGHDT and CDR2 is YNNKEL (reference sequence). The CDR3 has 19 amino acids. The junction had 16 bases not matched to a gene; V was cut back by 0 bases and J by 8 bases. Sequencing was done on a sample of blood. The receptor's source is a woman in her sixties or seventies in good health. V gene TRBV3-1 combines with J gene TRBJ2-1; 10 nucleotides agree with TRBD2. The DNA of the CDR3 is TGTGCCAGCAGCCAAGATAGTCCCTACTCTTCTAGCGGGAGTGATGAGCAGTTCTTC. It yields the protein CASSQDSPYSSSGSDEQFF.